This TCR beta chain emerged from a study of blood T cell repertoires in COVID-19. Each recovered donor of Cohort 3 presented with two negative PCRs, clearance, or symptom resolution. Sequencing used immunoSEQ multiplex PCR; TCRdb keeps in-frame clones, though not all of them. In the table there are about 240,000 clones, about 89% of which are singletons. V dropped 5 bases and J dropped 7 bases, with 14 bases sitting between them. CDR3 length: 14 residues. Germline CDR1 and CDR2: MDHEN and SYDVKM. The specimen was PBMCs or T cells enriched from blood (not recorded which). The rearrangement joins TRBV28 to TRBJ1-4; no firm D call. The source is a woman in her twenties or thirties who had recovered from COVID-19. The CDR3 bases are TGTGCCAGCAGTCCCGCCCTAGGTGGTGAAAAACTGTTTTTT. This translates into CASSPALGGEKLFF.